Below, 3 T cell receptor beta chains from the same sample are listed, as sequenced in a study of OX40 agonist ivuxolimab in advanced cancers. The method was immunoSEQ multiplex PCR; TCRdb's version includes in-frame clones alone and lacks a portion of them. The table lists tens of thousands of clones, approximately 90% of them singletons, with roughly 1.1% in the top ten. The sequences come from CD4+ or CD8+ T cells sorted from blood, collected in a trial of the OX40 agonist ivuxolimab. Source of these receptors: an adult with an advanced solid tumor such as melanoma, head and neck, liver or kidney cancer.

CDR3 residues: CASSLPGTGNSPLHF. The CDR3 DNA reads TGTGCCAGTAGTCTCCCGGGGACAGGGAATTCACCCCTCCACTTT. The chain uses TRBV19 and TRBJ1-6, with 9 bases identical to TRBD1. The germline V gene has CDR1 LNHDA and CDR2 SQIVND (reference sequence). CDR3 length equals 15 residues. V gave up 5 bases and J gave up 7 bases; unmatched junction bases: 6.

CDR3 amino acids: CASSGTSRGGNTIYF. In nucleotides, the CDR3 is TGTGCCAGCAGTGGGACTTCCCGGGGGGGAAACACCATATATTTT. The chain combines TRBV2 with TRBJ1-3, with D perhaps TRBD1 (5 bases). Germline V gene data show CDR1 as SNHLY and CDR2 as FYNNEI. CDR3 size: 15 residues. V lost 4 bases and J 4 bases, leaving 14 bases between the germline ends.

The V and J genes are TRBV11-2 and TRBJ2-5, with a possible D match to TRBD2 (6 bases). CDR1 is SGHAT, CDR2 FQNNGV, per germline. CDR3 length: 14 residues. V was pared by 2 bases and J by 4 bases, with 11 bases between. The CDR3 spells CASSLIRGGETQYF. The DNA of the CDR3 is TGTGCCAGCAGCTTAATAAGGGGAGGAGAGACCCAGTACTTC. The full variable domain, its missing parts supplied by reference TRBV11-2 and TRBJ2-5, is EAGVAQSPRYKIIEKRQSVAFWCNPISGHATLYWYQQILGQGPKLLIQFQNNGVVDDSQLPKDRFSAERLKGVDSTLKIQPAKLEDSAVYLCASSLIRGGETQYFGPGTRLLVL.